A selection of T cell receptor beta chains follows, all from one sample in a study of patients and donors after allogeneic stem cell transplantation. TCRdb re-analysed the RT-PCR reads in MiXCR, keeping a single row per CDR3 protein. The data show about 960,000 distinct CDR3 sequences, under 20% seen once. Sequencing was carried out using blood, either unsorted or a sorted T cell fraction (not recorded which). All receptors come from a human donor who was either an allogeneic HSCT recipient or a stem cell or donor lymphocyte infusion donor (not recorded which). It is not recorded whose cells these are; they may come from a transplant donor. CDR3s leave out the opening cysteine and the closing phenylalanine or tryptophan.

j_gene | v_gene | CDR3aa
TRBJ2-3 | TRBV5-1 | ASSLGQVGTDTQY
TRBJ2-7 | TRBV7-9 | ASSPLVVTSGLYEQY
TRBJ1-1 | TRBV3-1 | ASSQVTSEAF
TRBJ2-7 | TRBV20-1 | SAARGTGAYEQY
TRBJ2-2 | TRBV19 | ASSIVVTGATGELF
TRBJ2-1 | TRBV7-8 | ASSLALRGGNNEQF
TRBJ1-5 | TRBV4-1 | ASSQDLSGTDQPQH
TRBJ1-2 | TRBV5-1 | ASSLQNTNYGYT
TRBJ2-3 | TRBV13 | ASSQIAGAGTDTQY
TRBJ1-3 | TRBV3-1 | ASSFLRDGNTIY
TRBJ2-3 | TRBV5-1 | ASSLRDREADTQY
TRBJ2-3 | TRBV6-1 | ASTPKSTRADTQY
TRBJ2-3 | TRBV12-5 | ASGFTTDTQY
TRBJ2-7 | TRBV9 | ASSPKFEVFEQY
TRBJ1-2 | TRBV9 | ASSLGTGWGYT
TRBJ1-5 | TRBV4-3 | ASSQDFPPHPYSNQPQH
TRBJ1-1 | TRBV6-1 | ASTRRGVRGMNTEAF
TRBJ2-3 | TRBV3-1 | ASSRTTTASTDTQY
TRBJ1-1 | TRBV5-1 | ASSLVTGMNTEAF
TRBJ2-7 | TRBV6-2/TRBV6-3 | ASSLRGAGGRPYSYEQY
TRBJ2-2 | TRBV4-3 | ASSQDPRAGTNTGELF
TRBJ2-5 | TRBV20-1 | SAARETQY
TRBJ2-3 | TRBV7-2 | ASSSWTKDTDTQY
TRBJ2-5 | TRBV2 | ASSEMEGERETQY
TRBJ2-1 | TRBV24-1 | ATSALRGNEQF
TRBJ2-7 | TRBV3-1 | ASSQVDSFYEQY
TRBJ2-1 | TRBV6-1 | ASSETGTSNSEQF
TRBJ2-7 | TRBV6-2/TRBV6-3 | ASSYWRLTGSYEQY
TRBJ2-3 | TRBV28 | ASPWGLAGYTDTQY
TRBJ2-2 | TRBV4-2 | ASSQDGVGSGELF
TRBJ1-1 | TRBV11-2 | ASSPYRDSKKMNTEAF
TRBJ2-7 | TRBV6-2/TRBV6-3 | ASRPDRSYEQY
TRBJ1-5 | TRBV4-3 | ASSQTFGARGQPQH
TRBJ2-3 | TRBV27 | ASSWFSDAPDTQY
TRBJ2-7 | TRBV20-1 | SARDKGSSYEQY
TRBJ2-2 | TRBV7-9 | ASSMGLAVTGELF
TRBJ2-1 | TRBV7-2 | ASGAGRYNEQF
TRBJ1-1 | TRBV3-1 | ASSLDRSLGEAF
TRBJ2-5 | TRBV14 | ASSPYRGLVQETQY
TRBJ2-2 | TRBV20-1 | SASPDTGELF
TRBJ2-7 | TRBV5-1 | ASSPVGSGPSYEQY
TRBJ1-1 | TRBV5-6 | ASSLFLDTFVNTEAF
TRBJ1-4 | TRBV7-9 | ASSFVGEEKLF
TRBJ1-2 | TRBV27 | ASSLKWEGRNGYT
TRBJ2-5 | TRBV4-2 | ASSQDVGTGQETQY
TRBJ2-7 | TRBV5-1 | ASSWDRGLIDAD